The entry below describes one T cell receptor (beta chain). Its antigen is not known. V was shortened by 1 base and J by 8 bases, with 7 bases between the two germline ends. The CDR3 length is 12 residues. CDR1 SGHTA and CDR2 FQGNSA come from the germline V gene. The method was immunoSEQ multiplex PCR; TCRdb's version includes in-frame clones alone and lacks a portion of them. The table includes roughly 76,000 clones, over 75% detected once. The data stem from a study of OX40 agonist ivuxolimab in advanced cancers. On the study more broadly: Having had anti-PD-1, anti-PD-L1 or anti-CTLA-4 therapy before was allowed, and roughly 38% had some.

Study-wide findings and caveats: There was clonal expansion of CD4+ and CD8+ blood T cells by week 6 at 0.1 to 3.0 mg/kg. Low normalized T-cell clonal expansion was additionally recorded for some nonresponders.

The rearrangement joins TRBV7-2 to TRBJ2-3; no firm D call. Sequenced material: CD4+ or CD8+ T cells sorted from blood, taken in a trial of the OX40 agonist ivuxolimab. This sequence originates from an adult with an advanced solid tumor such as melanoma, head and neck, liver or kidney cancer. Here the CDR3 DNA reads TGTGCCAGCAGCTTAGAGGTTATTACGCAGTATTTT. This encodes CASSLEVITQYF.